A single sample gave rise to the 5 T cell receptor beta chains below, sequenced in a study of Tregs in tolerant kidney transplant recipients. Clones were sequenced by immunoSEQ multiplex PCR, and TCRdb holds only the in-frame ones, with some missing. This sample contains 50,000 or so clones. Source: CD4+ T cells from blood, taken before the transplant. The receptor set was obtained from a human donor who received a combined kidney and bone marrow transplant.

Incomplete CDR3 DNA: TGTGCCAGCAGCATAGAGGGCCACACAGATACG. Protein: CASSIEGHTDT. The complete CDR3 sequence is CASSIEGHTDTQYF. This rearrangement joins TRBV7-9 to TRBJ2-3; weak D call: TRBD2 (5 bases). The read ends 3 residues shy of where the CDR3 ends; the end is completed using the germline J gene. V was cut by 5 bases and J by 2 bases, with 11 bases left in between. The CDR3 spans 14 residues. CDR1 is SEHNR and CDR2 is FQNEAQ in the germline V gene (reference sequence).

Worth noting for this clone: The observed sequence ends 3 residues before the CDR3 terminus, with the missing tail filled in from the germline J gene. This chain connects TRBV5-1 to TRBJ1-2; D unclear. Deletions cut 2 bases from V and 6 bases from J, with 8 bases between. The CDR3 runs 12 residues. Germline CDR1 is SGHRS and CDR2 is YFSETQ. The part of the CDR3 DNA that was read is TGCGCCAGCAGCTTAAGTCGCGATGGC. It is translated as CASSLSRDG. The entire CDR3 is CASSLSRDGYTF.

Worth noting for this clone: Read data end 3 residues before the CDR3 end; the end is taken from the germline J gene. V gene TRBV5-1 combines with J gene TRBJ1-4, with 10 bases aligning to TRBD1. In germline, CDR1 is SGHRS, CDR2 YFSETQ. This CDR3 has 16 amino acids. The ends lost 1 base at V and 5 bases at J; junction bases unmatched: 5. The sequenced CDR3 bases are TGCGCCAGCAGCTTGAGTACGGGACAGGGGAATGAAAAA. It yields the protein CASSLSTGQGNEK. The complete CDR3 sequence is CASSLSTGQGNEKLFF.

Points on this clone: The CDR3 end falls 3 residues outside the read, so it is completed with the germline J gene. The rearrangement links TRBV19 to TRBJ2-7; a possible D gene is TRBD2 (6 bases). The CDR3 loop spans 15 amino acids. V was pared by 6 bases and J by 2 bases, with 17 bases between. Looked up from germline, CDR1 is LNHDA and CDR2 is SQIVND (reference sequence). The CDR3: CASSPGTRPTYEQYF. CDR3 bases read: TGTGCCAGTAGCCCCGGGACTCGCCCAACCTACGAG.

With respect to this clone: The CDR3 end falls 3 residues outside the read, so it is completed with the germline J gene. V and J are TRBV19 and TRBJ2-5, with D possibly being TRBD2 (6 bases). V lost 4 bases, J lost 2 bases, and 14 bases lay in between. CDR3 length: 15 amino acids. Germline loops: CDR1 LNHDA, CDR2 SQIVND (reference sequence). The sequenced CDR3 bases are TGTGCCAGTAGTAGACGTCTAGCGTTACAAGAGACC. The encoded protein is CASSRRLALQET. The CDR3 in full is CASSRRLALQETQYF.